This is a list of T cell receptor beta chains from one sample in a study of CD8 T cells in Susac syndrome. From the immunoSEQ multiplex PCR reads, TCRdb called clonotypes with MiXCR, one entry per CDR3 protein. This table has 150,000 to 200,000 distinct CDR3 sequences, approximately 95% appearing once. Sequenced input: CD8+ T cells from PBMCs. The receptors were gathered from a human donor with multiple sclerosis. CDR3s include the opening cysteine and the closing phenylalanine or tryptophan. Fields, in order: J gene, V gene, clone size, D gene, CDR3 protein, CDR3 DNA. D genes are given only for firm matches. Clone size is stated in some rows and not others, as once, few, many or a class when expanded.

J gene: TRBJ2-1
V gene: TRBV24-1
clone size: NA
D gene: NA
CDR3 protein: CATSEGLYNEQFF
CDR3 DNA: TGTGCCACCAGTGAAGGGCTCTACAATGAGCAGTTCTTC

J gene: TRBJ2-2
V gene: TRBV4-2
clone size: NA
D gene: TRBD1
CDR3 protein: CASSQAGGGELFF
CDR3 DNA: TGTGCCAGCAGCCAAGCAGGGGGCGGGGAGCTGTTTTTT

J gene: TRBJ1-6
V gene: TRBV6-5
clone size: once
D gene: NA
CDR3 protein: CASSYHSGTPWDSPLHF
CDR3 DNA: TGTGCCAGCAGTTACCATTCCGGGACGCCTTGGGATTCACCCCTCCACTTT

J gene: TRBJ1-2
V gene: TRBV15
clone size: NA
D gene: NA
CDR3 protein: CATSRGRDYGYTF
CDR3 DNA: TGTGCCACCAGCCGGGGCAGGGACTATGGCTACACCTTC

J gene: TRBJ2-7
V gene: TRBV15
clone size: once
D gene: TRBD1
CDR3 protein: CATSIGQGPYEQYF
CDR3 DNA: TGTGCCACCAGCATAGGACAGGGACCCTACGAGCAGTACTTC

J gene: TRBJ2-7
V gene: TRBV2
clone size: NA
D gene: NA
CDR3 protein: CASIQRSYEQYF
CDR3 DNA: TGTGCCAGCATCCAGCGCTCCTACGAGCAGTACTTC

J gene: TRBJ2-5
V gene: TRBV9
clone size: NA
D gene: NA
CDR3 protein: CASSVGETSQETQYF
CDR3 DNA: TGTGCCAGCAGCGTAGGGGAAACCTCCCAAGAGACCCAGTACTTC

J gene: TRBJ2-2
V gene: TRBV27
clone size: NA
D gene: NA
CDR3 protein: CASSASRTGELFF
CDR3 DNA: TGTGCCAGCAGTGCCTCTAGGACCGGGGAGCTGTTTTTT

J gene: TRBJ2-7
V gene: TRBV12-3/TRBV12-4
clone size: NA
D gene: TRBD1
CDR3 protein: CASNYRGYYEQYF
CDR3 DNA: TGTGCCAGCAATTACAGGGGGTACTACGAGCAGTACTTC

J gene: TRBJ2-5
V gene: TRBV5-4
clone size: NA
D gene: NA
CDR3 protein: CASSLVGSAQETQYF
CDR3 DNA: TGTGCCAGCAGCTTGGTCGGATCCGCCCAAGAGACCCAGTACTTC

J gene: TRBJ2-7
V gene: TRBV3-1
clone size: NA
D gene: NA
CDR3 protein: CASSQERTPNYEQYF
CDR3 DNA: TGTGCCAGCAGCCAGGAAAGGACCCCTAACTACGAGCAGTACTTC

J gene: TRBJ2-5
V gene: TRBV27
clone size: NA
D gene: NA
CDR3 protein: CASSLSSGRSEETQYF
CDR3 DNA: TGTGCCAGCAGTTTATCTTCGGGGAGGTCTGAAGAGACCCAGTACTTC

J gene: TRBJ1-1
V gene: TRBV5-1
clone size: NA
D gene: NA
CDR3 protein: CASSLGPRFEAFF
CDR3 DNA: TGCGCCAGCAGCTTGGGACCCCGCTTCGAAGCTTTCTTT

J gene: TRBJ2-3
V gene: TRBV29-1
clone size: NA
D gene: NA
CDR3 protein: CSVVPRGSTDTQYF
CDR3 DNA: TGCAGCGTTGTCCCGAGGGGTAGCACAGATACGCAGTATTTT

J gene: TRBJ2-3
V gene: TRBV29-1
clone size: NA
D gene: NA
CDR3 protein: CSVAPRGDPTDTQYF
CDR3 DNA: TGCAGCGTTGCCCCGCGCGGAGACCCCACAGATACGCAGTATTTT

J gene: TRBJ2-3
V gene: TRBV24-1
clone size: NA
D gene: NA
CDR3 protein: CATRSDRSGTDTQYF
CDR3 DNA: TGTGCCACCAGGAGCGACAGGTCGGGCACAGATACGCAGTATTTT

J gene: TRBJ2-7
V gene: TRBV20-1
clone size: NA
D gene: NA
CDR3 protein: CSVETPGITYEQYF
CDR3 DNA: TGCAGTGTTGAGACCCCGGGAATAACCTACGAGCAGTACTTC

J gene: TRBJ2-5
V gene: TRBV5-1
clone size: NA
D gene: TRBD2
CDR3 protein: CASSFGLAGLQETQYF
CDR3 DNA: TGCGCCAGCAGCTTTGGACTAGCGGGGCTCCAAGAGACCCAGTACTTC

J gene: TRBJ2-1
V gene: TRBV2
clone size: NA
D gene: NA
CDR3 protein: CASGGYEQFF
CDR3 DNA: TGTGCCAGCGGCGGTTATGAGCAGTTCTTC

J gene: TRBJ1-1
V gene: TRBV7-6
clone size: NA
D gene: NA
CDR3 protein: CASTLGVENTEAFF
CDR3 DNA: TGTGCCAGCACGTTGGGGGTTGAGAACACTGAAGCTTTCTTT

J gene: TRBJ2-1
V gene: TRBV9
clone size: NA
D gene: TRBD2
CDR3 protein: CASSAQRAGGDEQFF
CDR3 DNA: TGTGCCAGCAGCGCCCAGAGAGCGGGGGGGGATGAGCAGTTCTTC

J gene: TRBJ2-1
V gene: TRBV4-1
clone size: NA
D gene: TRBD2
CDR3 protein: CASSQGTGGLYNEQFF
CDR3 DNA: TGCGCCAGCAGCCAAGGTACGGGAGGGCTCTACAATGAGCAGTTCTTC

J gene: TRBJ2-1
V gene: TRBV6-1
clone size: NA
D gene: NA
CDR3 protein: CASLRWNEQFF
CDR3 DNA: TGTGCCAGTCTTAGGTGGAATGAGCAGTTCTTC

J gene: TRBJ2-1
V gene: TRBV20-1
clone size: NA
D gene: TRBD2
CDR3 protein: CSASPSGRANEQFF
CDR3 DNA: TGCAGTGCTAGTCCTAGCGGGAGGGCCAATGAGCAGTTCTTC

J gene: TRBJ2-3
V gene: TRBV9
clone size: once
D gene: NA
CDR3 protein: CASSVWQGGSTDTQYF
CDR3 DNA: TGTGCCAGCAGCGTATGGCAGGGGGGTTCCACAGATACGCAGTATTTT

J gene: TRBJ2-7
V gene: TRBV28
clone size: few
D gene: TRBD1
CDR3 protein: CASSLGQGYEQYF
CDR3 DNA: TGTGCCAGCAGTTTGGGACAGGGCTACGAGCAGTACTTC

J gene: TRBJ2-7
V gene: TRBV7-9
clone size: once
D gene: NA
CDR3 protein: CASSPNGGSYEQYF
CDR3 DNA: TGTGCCAGCAGCCCCAATGGGGGTTCCTACGAGCAGTACTTC

J gene: TRBJ1-2
V gene: TRBV12-3/TRBV12-4
clone size: NA
D gene: NA
CDR3 protein: CASSLRAHRVYGYTF
CDR3 DNA: TGTGCCAGCAGTCTACGAGCGCACAGGGTGTATGGCTACACCTTC

J gene: TRBJ1-4
V gene: TRBV27
clone size: NA
D gene: TRBD1
CDR3 protein: CASSPPLTGGGIEKLFF
CDR3 DNA: TGTGCCAGCAGTCCTCCCCTTACAGGGGGCGGAATTGAAAAACTGTTTTTT

J gene: TRBJ1-1
V gene: TRBV7-9
clone size: NA
D gene: NA
CDR3 protein: CASSPRQDKNTEAFF
CDR3 DNA: TGTGCCAGCAGCCCCCGACAGGACAAGAACACTGAAGCTTTCTTT

J gene: TRBJ2-2
V gene: TRBV4-2
clone size: NA
D gene: TRBD2
CDR3 protein: CASSQEQGLAGGPTGELFF
CDR3 DNA: TGTGCCAGCAGCCAAGAGCAGGGACTAGCGGGGGGGCCCACCGGGGAGCTGTTTTTT

J gene: TRBJ2-3
V gene: TRBV11-2
clone size: NA
D gene: NA
CDR3 protein: CASSLDYKRTDTQYF
CDR3 DNA: TGTGCCAGCAGCTTAGATTATAAACGTACAGATACGCAGTATTTT

J gene: TRBJ1-4
V gene: TRBV20-1
clone size: NA
D gene: NA
CDR3 protein: CSAREGDEKLFF
CDR3 DNA: TGCAGTGCTAGAGAAGGCGATGAAAAACTGTTTTTT

J gene: TRBJ1-1
V gene: TRBV27
clone size: NA
D gene: TRBD1
CDR3 protein: CASSLDRRWTEAFF
CDR3 DNA: TGTGCCAGCAGTTTGGACAGGCGGTGGACTGAAGCTTTCTTT

J gene: TRBJ1-4
V gene: TRBV9
clone size: NA
D gene: NA
CDR3 protein: CASSGVPGTREGEKLFF
CDR3 DNA: TGTGCCAGCAGCGGGGTCCCCGGGACTCGGGAGGGTGAAAAACTGTTTTTT

J gene: TRBJ2-7
V gene: TRBV15
clone size: NA
D gene: TRBD1
CDR3 protein: CATGTGFSYEQYF
CDR3 DNA: TGTGCCACCGGGACAGGGTTTTCCTACGAGCAGTACTTC

J gene: TRBJ2-1
V gene: TRBV13
clone size: NA
D gene: NA
CDR3 protein: CASSSGLPIIDEQFF
CDR3 DNA: TGTGCCAGCAGCTCTGGACTACCTATAATCGATGAGCAGTTCTTC

J gene: TRBJ1-1
V gene: TRBV2
clone size: NA
D gene: NA
CDR3 protein: CASSELQGGGTEAFF
CDR3 DNA: TGTGCCAGCAGTGAACTCCAGGGAGGGGGCACTGAAGCTTTCTTT

J gene: TRBJ2-3
V gene: TRBV28
clone size: once
D gene: TRBD2
CDR3 protein: CASSGGLAGPSYDTQYF
CDR3 DNA: TGTGCCAGCAGTGGTGGACTAGCGGGACCCTCCTACGATACGCAGTATTTT

J gene: TRBJ2-3
V gene: TRBV4-1
clone size: NA
D gene: NA
CDR3 protein: CASSQVVTGQQYF
CDR3 DNA: TGCGCCAGCAGCCAAGTAGTAACCGGACAGCAGTATTTT